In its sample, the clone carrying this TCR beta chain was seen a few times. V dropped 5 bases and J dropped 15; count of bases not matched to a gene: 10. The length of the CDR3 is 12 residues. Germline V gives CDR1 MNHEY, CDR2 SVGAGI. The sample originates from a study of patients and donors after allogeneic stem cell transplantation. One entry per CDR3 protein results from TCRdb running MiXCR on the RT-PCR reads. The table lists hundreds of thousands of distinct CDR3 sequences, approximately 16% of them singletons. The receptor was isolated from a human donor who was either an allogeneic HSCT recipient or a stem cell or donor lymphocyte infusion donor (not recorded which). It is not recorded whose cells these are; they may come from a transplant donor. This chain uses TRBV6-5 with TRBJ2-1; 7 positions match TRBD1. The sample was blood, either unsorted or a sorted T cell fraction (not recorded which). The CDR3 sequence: CASSAGTALWFF. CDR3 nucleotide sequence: TGTGCCAGCAGTGCCGGGACAGCCCTGTGGTTCTTC.